The subject of this entry is one T cell receptor (beta chain). Its antigen is not identified. With V trimmed by 5 bases and J by 5 bases, 8 bases remained unmatched. This CDR3 has 14 amino acids. The germline V gene encodes CDR1 MNHNY and CDR2 SVGAGI (reference sequence). The data are from a study of graft-versus-host responses after intestinal transplantation. Turning to the study itself: As for transplant type, recipients had multivisceral, liver-intestinal, or isolated intestinal grafts. The study gave all recipients anti-thymocyte globulin induction, then tacrolimus and steroids for 2 to 3 years.

The table came from immunoSEQ multiplex PCR; TCRdb's copy has only in-frame clones and leaves some out. This table holds 77,000 or so clones, about nine tenths found once. Study results and caveats: Early post-transplant falls in HvG clones accompanied the peak levels of circulating GvH clones. Recipient marrow held GvH clones, some first seen in ileum or blood.

Here the sequenced sample was PBMCs, taken 98 days after intestinal transplantation. The TCR comes from a human patient who received an intestinal transplant, so some T cells may come from the graft donor. The rearrangement uses TRBV6-6 and TRBJ1-2, with 7 bases identical to TRBD1. The CDR3 region is CASSPDREGYGYTF. CDR3 coding DNA: TGTGCCAGCAGTCCCGACAGGGAAGGGTATGGCTACACCTTC.